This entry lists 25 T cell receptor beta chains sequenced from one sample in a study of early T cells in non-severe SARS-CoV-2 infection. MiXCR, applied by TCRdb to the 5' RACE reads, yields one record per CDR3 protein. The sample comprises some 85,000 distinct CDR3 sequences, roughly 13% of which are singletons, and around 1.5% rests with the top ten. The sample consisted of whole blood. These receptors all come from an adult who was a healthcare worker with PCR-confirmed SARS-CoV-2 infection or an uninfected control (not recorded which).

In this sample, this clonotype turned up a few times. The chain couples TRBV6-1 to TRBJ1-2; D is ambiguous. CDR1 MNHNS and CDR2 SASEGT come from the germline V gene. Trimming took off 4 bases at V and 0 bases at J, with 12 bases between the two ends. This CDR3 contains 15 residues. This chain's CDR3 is CASSVTAPANYGYTF. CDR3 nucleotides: TGTGCCAGCAGTGTTACAGCACCCGCTAACTATGGCTACACCTTC.

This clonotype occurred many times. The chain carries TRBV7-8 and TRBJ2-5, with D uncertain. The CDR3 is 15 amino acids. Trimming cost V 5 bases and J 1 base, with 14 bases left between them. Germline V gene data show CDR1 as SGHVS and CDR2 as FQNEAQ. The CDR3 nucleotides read TGTGCCAGCAGCGCCTCCGCTCATATCCAAGAGACCCAGTACTTC. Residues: CASSASAHIQETQYF.

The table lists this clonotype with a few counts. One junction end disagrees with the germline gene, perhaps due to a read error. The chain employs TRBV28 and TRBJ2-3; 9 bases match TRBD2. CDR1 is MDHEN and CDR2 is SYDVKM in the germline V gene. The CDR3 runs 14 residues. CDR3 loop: CASTLAGGTDTQYF. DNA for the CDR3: TGTGCCAGCACTTTAGCGGGGGGCACAGATACGCAGTATTTT.

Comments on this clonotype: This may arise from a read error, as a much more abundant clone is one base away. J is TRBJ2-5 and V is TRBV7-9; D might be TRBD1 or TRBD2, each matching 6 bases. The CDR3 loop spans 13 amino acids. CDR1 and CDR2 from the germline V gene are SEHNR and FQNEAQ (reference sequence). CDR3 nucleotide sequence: TGTGTCAGCAGCCCAGGAGGGGGAGAGACCCAGTACTTC. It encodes CVSSPGGGETQYF.

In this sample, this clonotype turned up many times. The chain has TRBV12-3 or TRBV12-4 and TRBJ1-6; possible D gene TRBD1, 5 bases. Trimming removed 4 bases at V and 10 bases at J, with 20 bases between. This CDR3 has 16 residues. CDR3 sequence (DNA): TGTGCCAGCAGTTCTGCCCATTCAGGGAACCTCTCACCCCTCCACTTT. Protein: CASSSAHSGNLSPLHF.

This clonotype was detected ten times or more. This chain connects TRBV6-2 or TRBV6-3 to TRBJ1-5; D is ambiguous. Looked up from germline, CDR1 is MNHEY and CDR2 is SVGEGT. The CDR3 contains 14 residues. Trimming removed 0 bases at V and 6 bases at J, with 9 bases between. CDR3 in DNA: TGTGCCAGCAGTTACTCGGGGTTCGGTCAGCCCCAGCATTTT. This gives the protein CASSYSGFGQPQHF.

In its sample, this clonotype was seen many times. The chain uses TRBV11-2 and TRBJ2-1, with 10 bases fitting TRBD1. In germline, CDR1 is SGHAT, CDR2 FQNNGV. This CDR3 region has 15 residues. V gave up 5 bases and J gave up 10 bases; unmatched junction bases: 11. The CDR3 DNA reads TGTGCCAGCAGCGCCCGGGACAGGGGCATAGCGGAGCAGTTCTTC. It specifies CASSARDRGIAEQFF.

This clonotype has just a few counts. In DNA form, the CDR3 reads TGCAGCGTTGAAGCCGATCAGGTATCCTACGAGCAGTACTTC. It yields the protein CSVEADQVSYEQYF. The chain combines TRBV29-1 with TRBJ2-7; D is uncertain. Deletions cut 1 base from V and 1 base from J, with 11 bases between. The CDR3 runs to 14 residues. Per germline, CDR1 SQVTM and CDR2 ANQGSEA.

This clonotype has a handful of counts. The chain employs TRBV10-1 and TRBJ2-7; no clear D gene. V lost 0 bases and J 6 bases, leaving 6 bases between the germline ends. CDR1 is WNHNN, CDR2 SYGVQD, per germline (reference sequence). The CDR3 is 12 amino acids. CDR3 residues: CASSESVGEQYF. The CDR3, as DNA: TGCGCCAGCAGTGAGTCGGTTGGCGAGCAGTACTTC.

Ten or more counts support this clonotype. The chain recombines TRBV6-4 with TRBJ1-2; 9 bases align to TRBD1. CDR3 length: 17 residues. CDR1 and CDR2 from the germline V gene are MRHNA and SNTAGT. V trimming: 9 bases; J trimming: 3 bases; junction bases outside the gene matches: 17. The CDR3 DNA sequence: TGTGCCAGTGTGGACAGGGGACGCAGTATTGGGGACTATGGCTACACCTTC. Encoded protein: CASVDRGRSIGDYGYTF.

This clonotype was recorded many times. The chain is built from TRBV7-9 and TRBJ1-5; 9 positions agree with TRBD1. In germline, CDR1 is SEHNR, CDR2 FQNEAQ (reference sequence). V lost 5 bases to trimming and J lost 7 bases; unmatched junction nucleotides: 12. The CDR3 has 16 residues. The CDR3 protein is CASSPSPNRGQQPQHF. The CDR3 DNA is TGTGCCAGCAGCCCTTCGCCGAACAGGGGGCAACAGCCCCAGCATTTT.

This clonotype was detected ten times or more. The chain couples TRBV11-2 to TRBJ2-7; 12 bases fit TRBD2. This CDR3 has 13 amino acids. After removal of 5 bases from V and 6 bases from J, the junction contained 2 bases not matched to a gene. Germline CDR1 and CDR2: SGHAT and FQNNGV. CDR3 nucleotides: TGTGCCAGCAGCCAGACTAGCGGGGGCGAGCAGTACTTC. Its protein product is CASSQTSGGEQYF.

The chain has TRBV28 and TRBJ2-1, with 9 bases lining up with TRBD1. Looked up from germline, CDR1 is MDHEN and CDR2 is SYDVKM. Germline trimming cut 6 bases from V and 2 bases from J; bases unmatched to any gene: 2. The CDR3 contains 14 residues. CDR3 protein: CASRDRGPYNEQFF. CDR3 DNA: TGTGCCAGCAGGGACAGGGGTCCCTACAATGAGCAGTTCTTC.

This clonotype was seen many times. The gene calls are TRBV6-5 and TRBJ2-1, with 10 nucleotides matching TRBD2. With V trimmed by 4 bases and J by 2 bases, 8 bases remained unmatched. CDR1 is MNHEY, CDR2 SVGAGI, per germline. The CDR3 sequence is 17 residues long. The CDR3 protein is CASSFLLAGGTYNEQFF. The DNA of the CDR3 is TGTGCCAGCAGTTTTCTCTTAGCGGGGGGTACCTACAATGAGCAGTTCTTC.

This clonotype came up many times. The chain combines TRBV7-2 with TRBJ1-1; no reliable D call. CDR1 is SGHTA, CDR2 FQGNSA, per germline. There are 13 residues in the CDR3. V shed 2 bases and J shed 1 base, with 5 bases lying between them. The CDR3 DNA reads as TGTGCCAGCAGCTTACCAGGGAACACTGAAGCTTTCTTT. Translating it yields CASSLPGNTEAFF.

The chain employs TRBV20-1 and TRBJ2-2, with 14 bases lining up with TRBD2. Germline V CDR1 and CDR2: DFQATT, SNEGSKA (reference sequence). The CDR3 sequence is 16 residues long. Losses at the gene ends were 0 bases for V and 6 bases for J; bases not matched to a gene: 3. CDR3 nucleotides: TGCAGTGCTAGAGATCCGACTAGCGGGGGGGCCGGGGAGCTGTTTTTT. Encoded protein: CSARDPTSGGAGELFF.

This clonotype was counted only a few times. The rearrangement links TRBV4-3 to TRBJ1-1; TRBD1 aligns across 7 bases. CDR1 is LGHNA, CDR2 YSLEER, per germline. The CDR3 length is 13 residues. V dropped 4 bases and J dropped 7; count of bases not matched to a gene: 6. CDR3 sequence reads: CASSRGTAYEAFF. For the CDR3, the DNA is TGCGCCAGCAGCCGAGGGACAGCCTATGAAGCTTTCTTT.

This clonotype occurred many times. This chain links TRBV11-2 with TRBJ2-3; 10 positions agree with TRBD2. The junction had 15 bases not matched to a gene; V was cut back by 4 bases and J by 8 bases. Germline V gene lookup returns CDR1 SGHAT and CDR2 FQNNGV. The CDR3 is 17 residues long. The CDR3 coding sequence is TGTGCCAGCAGCTCCTGGGGTAGCGGGGGGAGAACGGGTACGCAGTATTTT. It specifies CASSSWGSGGRTGTQYF.

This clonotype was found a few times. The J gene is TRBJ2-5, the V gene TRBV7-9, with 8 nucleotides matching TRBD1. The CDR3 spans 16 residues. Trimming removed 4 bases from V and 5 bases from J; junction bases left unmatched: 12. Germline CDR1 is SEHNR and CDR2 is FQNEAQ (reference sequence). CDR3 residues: CASSSLAGGVRETQYF. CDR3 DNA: TGTGCCAGCAGCTCCCTGGCAGGGGGCGTGAGGGAGACCCAGTACTTC.

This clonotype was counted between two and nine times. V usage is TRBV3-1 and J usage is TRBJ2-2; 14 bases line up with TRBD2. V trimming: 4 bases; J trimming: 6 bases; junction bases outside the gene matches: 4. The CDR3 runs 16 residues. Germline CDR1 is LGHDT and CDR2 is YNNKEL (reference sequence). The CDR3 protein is CASSRAGLAGAGELFF. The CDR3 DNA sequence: TGTGCCAGCAGCCGGGCGGGACTAGCGGGGGCCGGGGAGCTGTTTTTT.

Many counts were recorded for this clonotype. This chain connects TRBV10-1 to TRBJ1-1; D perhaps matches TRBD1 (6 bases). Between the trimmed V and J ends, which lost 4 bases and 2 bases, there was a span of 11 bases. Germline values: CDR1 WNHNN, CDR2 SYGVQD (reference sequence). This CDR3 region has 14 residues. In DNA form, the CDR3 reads TGCGCCAGCAGTGGAACAGGGACTAACACTGAAGCTTTCTTT. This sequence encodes CASSGTGTNTEAFF.

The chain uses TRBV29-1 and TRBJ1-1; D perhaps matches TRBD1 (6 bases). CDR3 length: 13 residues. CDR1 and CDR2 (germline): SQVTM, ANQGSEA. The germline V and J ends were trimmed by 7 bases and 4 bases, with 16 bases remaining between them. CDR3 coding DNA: TGCAGCGGGGAAAGAAGACAGGTCACTGAAGCTTTCTTT. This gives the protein CSGERRQVTEAFF. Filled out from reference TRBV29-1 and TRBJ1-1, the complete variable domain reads SAVISQKPSRDICQRGTSLTIQCQVDSQVTMMFWYRQQPGQSLTLIATANQGSEATYESGFVIDKFPISRPNLTFSTLTVSNMSPEDSSIYLCSGERRQVTEAFFGQGTRLTVV.

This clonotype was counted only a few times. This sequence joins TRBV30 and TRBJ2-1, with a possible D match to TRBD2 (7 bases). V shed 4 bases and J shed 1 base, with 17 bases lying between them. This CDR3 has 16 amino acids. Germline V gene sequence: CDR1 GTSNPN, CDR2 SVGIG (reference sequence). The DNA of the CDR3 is TGTGCCTGGAAGGGTTGGGGGGGCTGGTCCTACAATGAGCAGTTCTTC. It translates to CAWKGWGGWSYNEQFF.

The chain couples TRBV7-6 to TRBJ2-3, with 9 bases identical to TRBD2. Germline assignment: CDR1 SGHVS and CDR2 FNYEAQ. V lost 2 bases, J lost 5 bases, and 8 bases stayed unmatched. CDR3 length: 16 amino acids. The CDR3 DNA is TGTGCCAGCAGCTTACGAGCGGGGGGCCTCCAAGATACGCAGTATTTT. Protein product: CASSLRAGGLQDTQYF.

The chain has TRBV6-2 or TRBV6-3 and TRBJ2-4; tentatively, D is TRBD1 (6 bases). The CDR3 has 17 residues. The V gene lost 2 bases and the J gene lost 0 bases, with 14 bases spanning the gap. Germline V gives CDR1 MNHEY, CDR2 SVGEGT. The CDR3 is CASSYGDTRLAKNIQYF. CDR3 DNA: TGTGCCAGCAGTTACGGGGACACTCGTCTAGCCAAAAACATTCAGTACTTC.